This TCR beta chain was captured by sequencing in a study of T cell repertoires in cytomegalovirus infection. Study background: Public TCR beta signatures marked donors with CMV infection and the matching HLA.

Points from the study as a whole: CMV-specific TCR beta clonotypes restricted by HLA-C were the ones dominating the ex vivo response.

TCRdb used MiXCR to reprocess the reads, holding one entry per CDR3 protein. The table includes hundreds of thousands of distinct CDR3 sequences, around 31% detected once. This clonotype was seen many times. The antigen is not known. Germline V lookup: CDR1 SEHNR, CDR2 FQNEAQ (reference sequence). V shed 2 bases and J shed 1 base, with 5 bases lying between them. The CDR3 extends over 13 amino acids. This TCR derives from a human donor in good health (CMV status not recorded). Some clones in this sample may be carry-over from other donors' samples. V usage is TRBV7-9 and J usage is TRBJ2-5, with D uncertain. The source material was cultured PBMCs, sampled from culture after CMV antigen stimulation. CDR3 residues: CASSLRVQETQYF. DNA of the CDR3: TGTGCCAGCAGCTTACGAGTCCAAGAGACCCAGTACTTC.